This T cell receptor (beta chain) stems from a study of Ad26.COV2.S vaccination and SARS-CoV-2 variants. The wider study: Once, or twice with 56 days between doses, Ad26.COV2.S was given intramuscularly. Findings and caveats of the study: Whether participants received vaccine or placebo, their non-spike TCR breadth was similar. Substantial breadth in spike-specific CD8+ and CD4+ T cell responses was reportedly seen after vaccination.

In regard to this clone: Antigen: not known.

Treatment reported: about 20 received Ad26.COV2.S at low or high dose, single or two shots; 5 received placebo; per-sample allocation not given. Repertoires come from day 63 after the first vaccine or placebo injection. The vaccine delivered Wuhan-strain SARS-CoV-2 spike through an Ad26 vector. Profiling relied on immunoSEQ multiplex PCR, and the TCRdb table lists in-frame clones only, not all of them. Of about 680,000 clones in the sample, 80% to 90% were seen once. CDR1 is MNHEY, CDR2 SVGAGI, per germline. V gave up 2 bases and J gave up 1 base, with 8 bases separating them. The CDR3 runs to 14 residues.

The origin of this receptor is a person between 18 and 60 years old who received the Ad26.COV2.S COVID-19 vaccine or a placebo. The chain couples TRBV6-5 to TRBJ1-1; unclear D gene. Sample: peripheral blood, taken in a trial of Ad26.COV2.S vaccine versus placebo. Here the CDR3 reads CASSYAQRNTEAFF. The DNA for the CDR3 is TGTGCCAGCAGTTACGCCCAGAGGAACACTGAAGCTTTCTTT.